This T cell receptor beta chain was sequenced during a study of TIL therapy for anti-PD-1-resistant metastatic lung cancer. Time point defined: pre-treatment sample, taken before nivolumab and TIL therapy. Stage 4 NSCLC adults joined between October 2017 and 2020. Remarks on this clone: Its antigen is unidentified.

Sequencing used immunoSEQ v3. Each library reached some 2.1 million read pairs, or about 5-6 million at deep level. Produced via immunoSEQ multiplex PCR; TCRdb's table is partial and in-frame only. The data hold just over 20,000 clones, with around 81% observed a single time. Study-wide results and caveats: The baseline peripheral repertoire was partially replaced by infused TIL clonotypes that later decayed.

CDR3 length: 15 residues. Trimming cost V 3 bases and J 3 bases, with 15 bases left between them. CDR1 and CDR2 from the germline V gene are MDHEN and SYDVKM. The chain is built from TRBV28 and TRBJ2-7; D might be TRBD1 (5 bases). The clonotype was recovered from a person between 30 and 80 years old with non-small cell lung cancer. Here the sequenced sample was blood, taken at baseline. CDR3 nucleotides: TGTGCCAGCAGTTTGTATTCAGGGTCTGGCTACGAGCAGTACTTC. It encodes CASSLYSGSGYEQYF.